Presented here are 22 T cell receptor beta chains from one specimen sequenced in a study of identical twins. Each CDR3 protein is one row after TCRdb ran MiXCR on the 5' RACE reads. The repertoire includes 1.5 million to 2 million distinct CDR3 sequences, about 30% of them detected once, and about 0.27% sits in the top ten. The source material was cord blood. The origin of the receptors is a newborn girl in good health.

The V and J genes are TRBV20-1 and TRBJ1-4, with TRBD1 as a possible D gene (5 bases). The V gene's germline CDR1 is DFQATT and CDR2 SNEGSKA (reference sequence). Trimming removed 0 bases at V and 4 bases at J, with 12 bases between. The CDR3 spans 15 residues. The CDR3 sequence is CSARDMQGLNEKLFF. The CDR3 DNA reads TGCAGTGCTAGAGATATGCAGGGCCTTAATGAAAAACTGTTTTTT.

This clonotype was observed a handful of times. The V call is TRBV10-3, the J call TRBJ2-3; D gene unclear. V lost 3 bases and J lost 0, with 10 bases in between. Germline V gene data show CDR1 as ENHRY and CDR2 as SYGVKD. The CDR3 is 15 amino acids. The CDR3 spells CAISEIVRSTDTQYF. CDR3 in DNA: TGTGCCATCAGTGAAATTGTCAGGAGCACAGATACGCAGTATTTT.

This clonotype has a handful of counts. The chain employs TRBV7-2 and TRBJ1-2; TRBD1 matches 10 bases. Germline V gene sequence: CDR1 SGHTA, CDR2 FQGNSA. V was clipped by 8 bases and J by 13 bases; unmatched bases: 7. The CDR3 contains 11 residues. DNA for the CDR3: TGTGCCAGCCGCGACAGGGGGCGTATCACCTTC. Translating it yields CASRDRGRITF.

This clonotype was observed a handful of times. The chain is built from TRBV12-3 or TRBV12-4 and TRBJ1-5; D perhaps matches TRBD1 (5 bases). There are 16 residues in the CDR3. The V end lost 1 base, the J end lost 4 bases, and 14 bases lay between the germline ends. The CDR3 DNA follows: TGTGCCAGCAGTTTAGGGGACGGTTGGGGGAATCAGCCCCAGCATTTT. Its protein product is CASSLGDGWGNQPQHF.

This clonotype occurred a few times. The chain is built from TRBV11-2 and TRBJ1-6; D is unclear. V was trimmed by 5 bases and J by 6 bases, leaving 5 bases between them. This CDR3 spans 12 amino acids. The V gene's germline CDR1 is SGHAT and CDR2 FQNNGV. The chain's CDR3 is CASSPTNSPLHF. The CDR3 bases are TGTGCCAGCAGCCCAACTAATTCACCCCTCCACTTT.

The rearrangement uses TRBV5-1 and TRBJ2-7; D could derive from TRBD1 or TRBD2 (5 bases each). CDR1 and CDR2 (germline): SGHRS, YFSETQ. V dropped 0 bases and J dropped 7 bases, with 17 bases sitting between them. This CDR3 contains 15 residues. The CDR3 bases are TGCGCCAGCAGCTTGGGCCGGCAGGGTGGGGGTGAGCAGTACTTC. This sequence encodes CASSLGRQGGGEQYF.

This clonotype was seen a handful of times. CDR3 in DNA: TGTGCCAGCAGCTTAATCTGGGGGGCCTCCACAGATACGCAGTATTTT. The encoded protein is CASSLIWGASTDTQYF. The chain carries TRBV7-9 and TRBJ2-3, with D perhaps matching TRBD1 or TRBD2 (6 bases each). V was trimmed by 2 bases and J by 2 bases, leaving 14 bases between them. The CDR3 length is 16 residues. Germline values: CDR1 SEHNR, CDR2 FQNEAQ (reference sequence).

As to this clonotype: Compared with germline, one end of the junction differs, possibly owing to a read error. V usage is TRBV13 and J usage is TRBJ2-1; 9 positions match TRBD2. The CDR3 runs to 17 residues. Germline loops: CDR1 PRHDT, CDR2 FYEKMQ (reference sequence). CDR3 coding DNA: TGTGCCGGCAGCGGACGCTCTACTAGCGGGCGATACAATGAGCAGTTCTTC. The encoded protein is CAGSGRSTSGRYNEQFF.

This clonotype was counted a single time. The rearrangement uses TRBV20-1 and TRBJ1-1; D perhaps matches TRBD1 (6 bases). The germline V gene has CDR1 DFQATT and CDR2 SNEGSKA (reference sequence). V was trimmed by 0 bases and J by 12 bases, leaving 17 bases between them. This CDR3 region has 13 residues. The CDR3 DNA sequence: TGCAGTGCTAGAGATAGGGTAGGGGGACGAACTTTCTTT. As protein: CSARDRVGGRTFF.

Concerning this clonotype itself: A much larger clone lies one base from this, so it may be a read error. The chain couples TRBV29-1 to TRBJ2-1; D assignment may be TRBD1 or TRBD2 (5 bases each). This CDR3 region has 16 residues. Trimming stripped 0 bases from V and 5 bases from J, with 17 bases between. CDR1 and CDR2 (germline): SQVTM, ANQGSEA. CDR3 in amino acids: CSVEDPGRRGHNEQFF. As DNA, the CDR3 is TGCAGCGTTGAAGATCCGGGACGACGAGGCCACAATGAGCAGTTCTTC.

The chain uses TRBV28 and TRBJ2-1; D is perhaps TRBD2 (5 bases). The CDR3 contains 16 residues. CDR1 is MDHEN and CDR2 is SYDVKM in the germline V gene. Trimming stripped 2 bases from V and 7 bases from J, with 18 bases between. The CDR3 reads CASSLGYWESQNEQFF. CDR3 bases: TGTGCCAGCAGTTTAGGGTATTGGGAGTCGCAGAATGAGCAGTTCTTC. The full variable domain, completed using reference TRBV28 and TRBJ2-1, is DVKVTQSSRYLVKRTGEKVFLECVQDMDHENMFWYRQDPGLGLRLIYFSYDVKMKEKGDIPEGYSVSREKKERFSLILESASTNQTSMYLCASSLGYWESQNEQFFGPGTRLTVL.

V gene TRBV20-1 combines with J gene TRBJ1-2, with D unclear. The CDR3 is made up of 13 amino acids. From germline, CDR1 is DFQATT and CDR2 SNEGSKA (reference sequence). The V and J ends lost 7 bases and 5 bases respectively, with 17 bases between them. CDR3 in amino acids: CSVAVPTPYGYTF. CDR3 sequence (DNA): TGCAGTGTGGCGGTCCCTACTCCTTATGGCTACACCTTC.

This rearrangement joins TRBV7-9 to TRBJ1-1; possible D gene TRBD1, 6 bases. Trimming removed 5 bases at V and 1 base at J, with 14 bases between. The CDR3 is 15 residues long. CDR1 is SEHNR, CDR2 FQNEAQ, per germline (reference sequence). The CDR3 protein is CASSPHRERNTEAFF. DNA for the CDR3: TGTGCCAGCAGCCCCCACAGGGAAAGGAACACTGAAGCTTTCTTT.

This chain joins TRBV2 and TRBJ2-7, with D hard to call. This CDR3 is built from 14 residues. Germline CDR1 SNHLY, CDR2 FYNNEI. The ends were cut back, 2 bases at V and 0 bases at J, with 8 bases in the middle. The CDR3 DNA is TGTGCCAGCAGTGAAATCTGGAGCTCCTACGAGCAGTACTTC. Its translation is CASSEIWSSYEQYF.

This clonotype was seen more than once but under ten times. The chain is built from TRBV6-2 or TRBV6-3 and TRBJ1-1; D uncertain. Germline V gene lookup returns CDR1 MNHEY and CDR2 SVGEGT. The V and J ends lost 2 bases and 1 base respectively, with 11 bases between them. The CDR3 sequence is 15 residues long. CDR3 coding DNA: TGTGCCAGCAGTTACGGCCGGGTCACGAACACTGAAGCTTTCTTT. Translating it yields CASSYGRVTNTEAFF.

This CDR3 reads CASSYREQGWDIQYF. The CDR3 coding sequence is TGTGCCAGCAGTTACCGTGAACAGGGGTGGGACATTCAGTACTTC. The chain joins TRBV6-6 to TRBJ2-4; 7 bases map to TRBD1. The CDR3 runs 15 residues. V was pared by 2 bases and J by 8 bases, with 9 bases of the junction left unmatched. Germline CDR1 is MNHNY and CDR2 is SVGAGI (reference sequence).

The table lists this clonotype with a few counts. This rearrangement joins TRBV5-1 to TRBJ1-4; TRBD1 agrees at 11 bases. Unmatched junction bases numbered 4, after V lost 4 bases and J lost 5 bases. This CDR3 has 15 residues. In germline, CDR1 is SGHRS, CDR2 YFSETQ. The CDR3 protein is CASSIRTGGNEKLFF. CDR3 in DNA: TGCGCCAGCAGCATTCGGACAGGGGGCAATGAAAAACTGTTTTTT.

This chain uses TRBV6-5 with TRBJ1-5, with D unresolved. This CDR3 region has 14 residues. Trimming removed 6 bases at V and 9 bases at J, with 18 bases between. Germline V lookup: CDR1 MNHEY, CDR2 SVGAGI. The CDR3 DNA reads as TGTGCCAGCAGCCCCTTCGGGGTCGGTAGGCCCCAGCATTTT. Its translation: CASSPFGVGRPQHF.

The CDR3 protein is CASSMGTSGSSYNEQFF. DNA of the CDR3: TGCGCCAGCAGCATGGGGACTAGCGGGAGCTCCTACAATGAGCAGTTCTTC. The V and J genes are TRBV5-1 and TRBJ2-1; 14 bases are shared with TRBD2. V lost 4 bases and J lost 0; bases outside the gene matches: 3. Germline loops: CDR1 SGHRS, CDR2 YFSETQ. This CDR3 contains 17 residues. Using reference TRBV5-1 and TRBJ2-1 for the parts outside the CDR3, the full variable domain is KAGVTQTPRYLIKTRGQQVTLSCSPISGHRSVSWYQQTPGQGLQFLFEYFSETQRNKGNFPGRFSGRQFSNSRSEMNVSTLELGDSALYLCASSMGTSGSSYNEQFFGPGTRLTVL.

The V call is TRBV10-3, the J call TRBJ2-3; a weak D match, TRBD2 (5 bases). Trimming removed 4 bases from V and 1 base from J, with 21 bases in between. Per germline, CDR1 ENHRY and CDR2 SYGVKD. There are 18 residues in the CDR3. Written as DNA, the CDR3 is TGTGCCATCAGTGGGTCGGGCTGGCGGGCGTCTCGCACAGATACGCAGTATTTT. Protein product: CAISGSGWRASRTDTQYF.

This clonotype was seen more than once but under ten times. The V and J genes are TRBV19 and TRBJ2-6; D is perhaps TRBD1 (6 bases). Germline CDR1 reads LNHDA; CDR2 reads SQIVND (reference sequence). The ends were cut back, 3 bases at V and 3 bases at J, with 9 bases in the middle. The CDR3 has 15 residues. The CDR3 spells CASSIGTLGANVLTF. CDR3 DNA: TGTGCCAGTAGTATCGGGACACTTGGGGCCAACGTCCTGACTTTC. The whole variable domain, filled in from reference TRBV19 and TRBJ2-6, reads DGGITQSPKYLFRKEGQNVTLSCEQNLNHDAMYWYRQDPGQGLRLIYYSQIVNDFQKGDIAEGYSVSREKKESFPLTVTSAQKNPTAFYLCASSIGTLGANVLTFGAGSRLTVL.

CDR3 region: CSARDLLLGGGVQYF. In DNA, the CDR3 is TGCAGTGCTAGAGATTTGTTGTTAGGGGGCGGCGTGCAGTACTTC. The chain employs TRBV20-1 and TRBJ2-7; 7 bases are a match to TRBD1. This CDR3 has 15 amino acids. V gave up 0 bases and J gave up 9 bases; unmatched junction bases: 14. The germline V gene encodes CDR1 DFQATT and CDR2 SNEGSKA (reference sequence).